A selection of T cell receptor beta chains follows, all from one sample in a study of a mutant IDH1 vaccine in newly diagnosed glioma. Clones were read by immunoSEQ multiplex PCR, and TCRdb kept only the in-frame ones, dropping some. The table shows more than 35,000 clones, with approximately 83% occurring only once. These receptors have no known antigen. Material: PBMCs, obtained from a glioma patient whose treatment included an IDH1 peptide vaccine. The origin of the receptors is a man aged 35 to 55 with glioma. CDR3s include the opening cysteine and the closing phenylalanine or tryptophan. A D gene is named only where the DNA matches it firmly. Expanded clones get a size class; other rows say once, few or many, or leave the size out.

>TRBJ2-1|once|13|NA|TRBV6-1
CASRRLEIYEQFF
TGTGCCAGCAGGAGACTAGAAATCTATGAGCAGTTCTTC
>TRBJ2-2|NA|11|NA|TRBV5-1
CASSFSGELFF
TGCGCCAGCAGCTTTTCCGGGGAGCTGTTTTTT
>TRBJ1-6|NA|15|TRBD1|TRBV5-4
CASSRDSSYNSPLHF
TGTGCCAGCAGCCGGGACAGCTCCTATAATTCACCCCTCCACTTT
>TRBJ1-1|few|14|NA|TRBV5-1
CASSLSTGGSEAFF
TGCGCCAGCAGCTTGAGTACTGGCGGGTCTGAAGCTTTCTTT
>TRBJ2-2|once|14|NA|TRBV29-1
CSVEERENTGELFF
TGCAGCGTTGAAGAGCGGGAGAACACCGGGGAGCTGTTTTTT
>TRBJ1-1|NA|14|NA|TRBV28
CASSSGQSNTEAFF
TGTGCCAGCAGTTCCGGACAGTCAAACACTGAAGCTTTCTTT
>TRBJ1-2|NA|12|NA|TRBV28
CASSLFEYGYTF
TGTGCCAGCAGTTTATTCGAGTACGGCTACACCTTC
>TRBJ2-1|NA|15|NA|TRBV6-1
CASITGLPRYNEQFF
TGTGCCAGCATCACGGGACTTCCACGTTACAATGAGCAGTTCTTC
>TRBJ2-5|NA|15|TRBD2|TRBV5-1
CASSLTSGRTPAQYF
TGCGCCAGCAGTCTTACTAGCGGGAGGACTCCGGCCCAGTACTTC
>TRBJ2-7|NA|13|NA|TRBV28
CASSIAQRYEQYF
TGTGCCAGCAGCATCGCACAGCGCTACGAGCAGTACTTC
>TRBJ2-1|NA|13|TRBD1|TRBV9
CASSVPQGNEQFF
TGTGCCAGCAGCGTACCACAGGGGAATGAGCAGTTCTTC
>TRBJ1-4|NA|15|NA|TRBV28
CASSPAGTTNEKLFF
TGTGCCAGCAGTCCCGCCGGGACAACTAATGAAAAACTGTTTTTT
>TRBJ2-3|NA|15|TRBD1|TRBV27
CASSWGTGGTDTQYF
TGTGCCAGCAGTTGGGGGACAGGTGGGACAGATACGCAGTATTTT
>TRBJ1-1|few|14|NA|TRBV18
CASSLRERDTEAFF
TGTGCCAGCTCACTACGTGAACGGGACACTGAAGCTTTCTTT
>TRBJ1-2|NA|14|NA|TRBV4-1
CASSRTQGPYGYTF
TGCGCCAGCAGCCGGACCCAGGGACCCTATGGCTACACCTTC
>TRBJ2-1|NA|15|TRBD2|TRBV5-1
CASSPGTRDYNEQFF
TGCGCCAGCAGCCCTGGGACTAGAGATTACAATGAGCAGTTCTTC
>TRBJ2-7|NA|16|NA|TRBV7-6
CASSLEPGPSSYEQYF
TGTGCCAGCAGCTTAGAGCCGGGACCTAGCTCCTACGAGCAGTACTTC
>TRBJ2-7|once|12|NA|TRBV7-9
CASSFVDYEQYF
TGTGCCAGCAGCTTCGTTGACTACGAGCAGTACTTC
>TRBJ1-2|NA|14|NA|TRBV10-3
CAVTQGNYLEGYTF
TGTGCCGTTACACAGGGAAATTATCTGGAAGGCTACACCTTC
>TRBJ2-7|NA|13|NA|TRBV10-3
CAISEPNLNEQYF
TGTGCCATCAGTGAGCCAAACCTTAACGAGCAGTACTTC
>TRBJ1-2|NA|14|TRBD1|TRBV5-1
CASSLAGQGNGYTF
TGCGCCAGCAGCTTGGCGGGACAGGGGAACGGCTACACCTTC
>TRBJ1-2|NA|14|NA|TRBV7-9
CASSLARGSHGYTF
TGTGCCAGCAGCTTAGCGCGGGGTTCACATGGCTACACCTTC
>TRBJ2-1|medium-sized|12|NA|TRBV6-1
CASSGLVGEQFF
TGTGCCAGCAGTGGGCTGGTGGGTGAGCAGTTCTTC
>TRBJ1-1|few|14|NA|TRBV6-5
CASSYSGVRAEAFF
TGTGCCAGCAGTTACTCGGGGGTTCGCGCTGAAGCTTTCTTT
>TRBJ2-7|NA|13|TRBD1|TRBV19
CASRDRGGYEQYF
TGTGCCAGCAGAGACAGGGGGGGCTACGAGCAGTACTTC
>TRBJ1-2|NA|14|NA|TRBV5-6
CASSFSRKIYGYTF
TGTGCCAGCAGCTTTAGCAGGAAGATTTATGGCTACACCTTC
>TRBJ2-7|NA|13|NA|TRBV27
CASHLRGGDEQYF
TGTGCCAGCCACCTTAGGGGGGGGGACGAGCAGTACTTC
>TRBJ2-5|once|17|TRBD1|TRBV5-1
CASSLGQGVTRAETQYF
TGCGCCAGCAGCTTGGGGCAGGGGGTCACGAGGGCAGAGACCCAGTACTTC
>TRBJ2-7|few|15|TRBD2|TRBV7-9
CASSGLAGGRYEQYF
TGTGCCAGCAGCGGGTTAGCGGGAGGACGATACGAGCAGTACTTC